A single sample gave rise to the 8 T cell receptor beta chains below, sequenced in a study of shared clonotypes between healthy human individuals. Measured with immunoSEQ multiplex PCR; TCRdb has only the in-frame clones, and not every one. The sample lists about 750,000 clones; 92% were seen once. Naive CD8 cells lacked CD45RO, underwent positive selection for CCR7 and left out terminally differentiated effector memory CD45RA+ cells. The specimen was naive CD8+ T cells sorted from blood. Receptor source: a man aged 25-45 years in good health.

The J gene is TRBJ1-2, the V gene TRBV13, with 7 positions matching TRBD1. The CDR3 loop spans 14 amino acids. Germline loops: CDR1 PRHDT, CDR2 FYEKMQ (reference sequence). The V gene end was trimmed by 0 bases and the J gene end by 7 bases; junction bases not matched to a gene: 5. CDR3 amino acids: CASSLGWTGSGYTF. The CDR3 nucleotides read TGTGCCAGCAGCTTAGGGTGGACAGGCTCTGGCTACACCTTC.

This sequence joins TRBV9 and TRBJ2-2; no firm D call. The V gene lost 7 bases and the J gene lost 5 bases, with 9 bases spanning the gap. The CDR3 runs to 12 residues. Germline V gene data show CDR1 as SGDLS and CDR2 as YYNGEE. The CDR3 sequence: CASQGQTGELFF. CDR3 nucleotide sequence: TGTGCCAGCCAAGGGCAAACCGGGGAGCTGTTTTTT. The full variable domain, rest sourced from reference TRBV9 and TRBJ2-2, is DSGVTQTPKHLITATGQRVTLRCSPRSGDLSVYWYQQSLDQGLQFLIQYYNGEERAKGNILERFSAQQFPDLHSELNLSSLELGDSALYFCASQGQTGELFFGEGSRLTVL.

The J gene is TRBJ2-1, the V gene TRBV18; 7 bases line up with TRBD1. CDR3 length: 13 amino acids. V shed 6 bases, J shed 7 bases, and the junction held 6 bases outside the gene matches. The germline CDR1 and CDR2 sequences are KGHSH and LQKENI. CDR3 protein: CASSTGQRNEQFF. For the CDR3, the DNA is TGTGCCAGCTCCACGGGACAGAGAAATGAGCAGTTCTTC.

The chain employs TRBV28 and TRBJ1-1; D remains ambiguous. CDR3 size: 12 residues. Germline V CDR1 and CDR2: MDHEN, SYDVKM. Trimming pared 0 bases from V and 6 bases from J, leaving 5 bases between. This CDR3 is CASSLWVSEAFF. CDR3 DNA: TGTGCCAGCAGTTTATGGGTTTCTGAAGCTTTCTTT.

Worth noting for this clone: Germline is not matched at one junction end, which may reflect a read error. This sequence joins TRBV5-1 and TRBJ2-7, with 9 bases matching TRBD1. From germline, CDR1 is SGHRS and CDR2 YFSETQ. This CDR3 contains 13 residues. CDR3 protein: CASSLGQGWEQYF. In nucleotides, the CDR3 is TGCGCCAGCAGTTTGGGACAGGGATGGGAGCAGTACTTC.

V and J are TRBV27 and TRBJ2-3; 7 bases fit TRBD2. Unmatched junction bases numbered 6, after V lost 3 bases and J lost 3 bases. This CDR3 region has 15 residues. Germline V gene data show CDR1 as MNHEY and CDR2 as SMNVEV (reference sequence). The CDR3 here is CASSFYRLATDTQYF. DNA for the CDR3: TGTGCCAGCAGTTTCTACAGACTAGCAACAGATACGCAGTATTTT.

The chain is built from TRBV27 and TRBJ2-7, with unresolved D. Trimming shortened V by 9 bases and J by 2 bases, and 5 bases separated the two germline ends. CDR3 length: 10 amino acids. The germline gives CDR1 MNHEY, CDR2 SMNVEV (reference sequence). CDR3 sequence: CARVAYEQYF. CDR3 sequence (DNA): TGTGCCAGGGTCGCCTACGAGCAGTACTTC.

The gene calls are TRBV20-1 and TRBJ2-7; unclear D gene. Germline CDR1 is DFQATT and CDR2 is SNEGSKA (reference sequence). V dropped 6 bases and J dropped 6 bases, with 12 bases sitting between them. The CDR3 consists of 11 residues. CDR3 sequence (DNA): TGCAGTGCCAACCGACTTCCCGAGCAGTACTTC. This codes for CSANRLPEQYF.